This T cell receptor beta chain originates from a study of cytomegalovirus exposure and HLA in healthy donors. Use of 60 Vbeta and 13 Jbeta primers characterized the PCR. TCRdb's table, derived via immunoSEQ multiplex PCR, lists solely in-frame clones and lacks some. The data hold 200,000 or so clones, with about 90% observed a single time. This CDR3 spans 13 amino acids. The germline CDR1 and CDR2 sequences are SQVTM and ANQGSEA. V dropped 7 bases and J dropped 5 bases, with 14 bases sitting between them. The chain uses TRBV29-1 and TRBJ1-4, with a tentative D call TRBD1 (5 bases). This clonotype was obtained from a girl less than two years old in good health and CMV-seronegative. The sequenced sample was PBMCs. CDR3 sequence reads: CSGRDGLNEKLFF. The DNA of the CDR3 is TGCAGCGGGCGGGACGGACTAAATGAAAAACTGTTTTTT. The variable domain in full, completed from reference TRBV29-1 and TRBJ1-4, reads SAVISQKPSRDICQRGTSLTIQCQVDSQVTMMFWYRQQPGQSLTLIATANQGSEATYESGFVIDKFPISRPNLTFSTLTVSNMSPEDSSIYLCSGRDGLNEKLFFGSGTQLSVL.